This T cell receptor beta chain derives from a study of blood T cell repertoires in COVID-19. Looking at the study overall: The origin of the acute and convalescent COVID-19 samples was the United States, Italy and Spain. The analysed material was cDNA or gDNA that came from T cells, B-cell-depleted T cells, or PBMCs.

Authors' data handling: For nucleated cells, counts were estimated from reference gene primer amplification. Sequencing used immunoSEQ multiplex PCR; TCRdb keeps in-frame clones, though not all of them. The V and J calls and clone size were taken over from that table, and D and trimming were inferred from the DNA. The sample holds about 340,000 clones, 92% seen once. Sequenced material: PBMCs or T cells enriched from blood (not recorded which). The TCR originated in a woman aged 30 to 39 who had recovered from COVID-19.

In DNA, the CDR3 is TGTGCCAGCAGGACTAGCGGGGGTATAGGAGAGACCCAGTACTTC. This codes for CASRTSGGIGETQYF. The rearrangement links TRBV7-2 to TRBJ2-5; 12 nucleotides agree with TRBD2. CDR1 SGHTA and CDR2 FQGNSA come from the germline V gene. V shed 6 bases, J shed 4 bases, and the junction held 6 bases outside the gene matches. The CDR3 length is 15 residues.